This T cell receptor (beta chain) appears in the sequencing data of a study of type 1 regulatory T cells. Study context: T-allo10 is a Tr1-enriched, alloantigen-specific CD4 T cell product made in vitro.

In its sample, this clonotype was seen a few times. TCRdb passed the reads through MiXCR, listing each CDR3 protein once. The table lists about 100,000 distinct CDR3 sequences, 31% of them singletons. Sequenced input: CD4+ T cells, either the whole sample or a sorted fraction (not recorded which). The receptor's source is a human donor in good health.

The CDR3 DNA reads TGCAGTGCTAGAGCGACAGGAAGGACTGAAGCTTTCTTT. Its translation: CSARATGRTEAFF. The chain links TRBV20-1 to TRBJ1-1; tentative D call: TRBD1 (6 bases). CDR1 and CDR2 (germline): DFQATT, SNEGSKA (reference sequence). The CDR3 loop spans 13 amino acids. V lost 1 base, J lost 5 bases, and 11 bases lay in between.